This T cell receptor (beta chain) was observed in a study of T cell repertoires in cytomegalovirus infection. Study context: Public signatures in TCR beta pointed to CMV infection and matching HLA type. Study-level points and caveats: Within the response measured ex vivo, HLA-C-restricted CMV-specific TCR beta clonotypes were dominant.

The sample holds many counts of this clonotype. No antigen is known for it. Using its own MiXCR run on the reads, TCRdb lists one record per CDR3 protein. The table includes around 800,000 distinct CDR3 sequences, about 31% detected once. In germline, CDR1 is SGHTA, CDR2 FQGNSA. The CDR3 length is 15 residues. Trimming cost V 4 bases and J 5 bases, with 14 bases left between them. The starting material was cultured CD8+ T cells from PBMCs, obtained from culture after CMV antigen stimulation. The receptor comes from a human donor in good health (CMV status not recorded). Some clones in this sample may be carry-over from other donors' samples. The chain couples TRBV7-2 to TRBJ2-2; a weak D match, TRBD1 (7 bases). The CDR3 spells CASSSRDRGTGELFF. The CDR3 DNA follows: TGTGCCAGCAGCTCGCGGGACAGAGGGACCGGGGAGCTGTTTTTT. The variable domain in full, completed from reference TRBV7-2 and TRBJ2-2, reads GAGVSQSPSNKVTEKGKDVELRCDPISGHTALYWYRQSLGQGLEFLIYFQGNSAPDKSGLPSDRFSAERTGGSVSTLTIQRTQQEDSAVYLCASSSRDRGTGELFFGEGSRLTVL.